This T cell receptor beta chain was recovered during a study of blood T cell repertoires in COVID-19. About the research overall: PBMCs, B-cell-depleted T cells, or T cells provided the cDNA or gDNA that made up the material.

The sample holds a few counts of this clone. CDR1 MNHEY and CDR2 SVGAGI come from the germline V gene. V gave up 5 bases and J gave up 3 bases; unmatched junction bases: 7. CDR3 length: 15 residues. Profiled with immunoSEQ multiplex PCR; TCRdb holds only in-frame clones, not every one. This table has just over 350,000 clones, roughly 87% appearing once. Clinical histories supplied by participants themselves formed the basis of cohort assignment. The sequence derives from a woman aged 25 to 45 who had recovered from COVID-19. Specimen: PBMCs or T cells enriched from blood (not recorded which). The chain links TRBV6-5 to TRBJ2-3, with TRBD1 identical over 8 bases. For the CDR3, the DNA is TGTGCCAGCAGTATAGGACAGGGATGGACAGATACGCAGTATTTT. It is translated as CASSIGQGWTDTQYF.